The entry below gives a single T cell receptor (beta chain) sequence along with its context. This sample was included in a study of control samples from healthy donors and cancer patients. Only in-frame clones appear in the TCRdb table, and some are missing; sequencing was by immunoSEQ multiplex PCR. Of about 60,000 clones detected, 95% to 97% appear once; the ten largest clones hold 0.9% to 1.2%. The CDR3 has 12 amino acids. Trimming left V 6 bases short and J 4 bases short, with 9 bases between. Germline V gene lookup returns CDR1 MNHEY and CDR2 SVGAGI. This receptor was identified in a woman aged 18-30 years in good health. The gene calls are TRBV6-5 and TRBJ1-2; D perhaps matches TRBD1 (5 bases). The sample was blood. The CDR3 region is CASSPTAYGYTF. DNA for the CDR3: TGTGCCAGCAGCCCGACAGCCTATGGCTACACCTTC.